The 17 T cell receptor beta chains below all came from one sample that was sequenced in a study of T-cell reconstitution after alpha-beta-depleted transplantation in children. The library targeted TCRbeta and was prepared with unique molecular identifiers. Using its own MiXCR run on the PCR reads, TCRdb lists one record per CDR3 protein. The sample carries around 450,000 distinct CDR3 sequences, 10% to 13% recorded once. This material consisted of PBMCs, taken before TCRalphabeta/CD19-depleted stem cell transplant. The receptor set was obtained from a child aged 2 to 9 with inherited bone marrow failure, due to receive a stem cell transplant.

This clonotype was seen at least ten times. The gene calls are TRBV5-1 and TRBJ1-5; D not resolved. The CDR3 has 13 residues. Per germline, CDR1 SGHRS and CDR2 YFSETQ. The V and J ends lost 0 bases and 5 bases respectively, with 6 bases between them. The CDR3 DNA follows: TGCGCCAGCAGCTTGGGGCCGGATCAGCCCCAGCATTTT. As protein: CASSLGPDQPQHF.

This clonotype came up many times. This rearrangement joins TRBV10-3 to TRBJ2-7; no clear D. The V end was cut by 3 bases, the J end by 2 bases, with 14 bases between. CDR1 is ENHRY and CDR2 is SYGVKD in the germline V gene. The CDR3 is 15 residues long. The CDR3 DNA reads TGTGCCATCAGTGACGGCAGCTTAATTACCTACGAGCAGTACTTC. It yields the protein CAISDGSLITYEQYF.

The sample holds many counts of this clonotype. This rearrangement joins TRBV4-3 to TRBJ2-2, with D perhaps assigned TRBD1 or TRBD2 (5 bases each). V shed 0 bases and J shed 5 bases, with 22 bases lying between them. Germline values: CDR1 LGHNA, CDR2 YSLEER. The CDR3 loop spans 19 amino acids. CDR3 nucleotides: TGCGCCAGCAGCCAAGATCTAGGACTCGAGGGCGCAGGGACCGGGGAGCTGTTTTTT. Its translation is CASSQDLGLEGAGTGELFF.

Remarks on this clonotype: The junction shows a germline mismatch at one end, possibly a read error. The chain links TRBV15 to TRBJ1-5; D not resolved. This CDR3 is built from 18 residues. CDR1 is LNHNV and CDR2 is YYDKDF in the germline V gene (reference sequence). The CDR3 region is CATSREYVGRVSHQPQHF. CDR3 DNA sequence: TGTGCCACCAGCAGAGAATATGTTGGTAGGGTTAGCCATCAGCCCCAGCATTTT.

J is TRBJ2-2 and V is TRBV28; D is unclear. V was cut by 6 bases and J by 7 bases, with 9 bases left in between. The germline gives CDR1 MDHEN, CDR2 SYDVKM. This CDR3 has 12 residues. Here the CDR3 DNA reads TGTGCCAGCAGCCCCATATACGGGGAGCTGTTTTTT. Translated: CASSPIYGELFF.

This clonotype was counted a few times. The chain links TRBV19 to TRBJ2-1; D possibly corresponds to TRBD2 (6 bases). V was shortened by 7 bases and J by 8 bases, with 15 bases between the two germline ends. This CDR3 contains 13 residues. Germline values: CDR1 LNHDA, CDR2 SQIVND (reference sequence). CDR3 coding DNA: TGTGCCAGTACCATCGGAGGGCTCCATGAGCAGTTCTTC. Its protein is CASTIGGLHEQFF.

This clonotype was counted ten times or more. The genes are TRBV20-1 and TRBJ2-7, with D maybe TRBD1 (5 bases). This CDR3 is 16 amino acids long. Germline lookup yields CDR1 DFQATT and CDR2 SNEGSKA (reference sequence). V shed 4 bases and J shed 2 bases, with 21 bases lying between them. The CDR3 is CSAIDPAGRRAYEQYF. The CDR3 DNA follows: TGCAGTGCTATCGATCCGGCCGGCCGCAGGGCCTACGAGCAGTACTTC.

This clonotype has at least ten counts. The V and J genes are TRBV7-8 and TRBJ2-2; 11 bases line up with TRBD2. Germline CDR1 SGHVS, CDR2 FQNEAQ. The CDR3 is made up of 17 amino acids. J lost 3 bases, V lost 5 bases, and 8 bases had no gene match. The CDR3 DNA follows: TGTGCCAGCAGCCGGTTACTAGCGGGAGTCGACACCGGGGAGCTGTTTTTT. Protein: CASSRLLAGVDTGELFF. Variable domain in full (rest from reference TRBV7-8 and TRBJ2-2): GAGVSQSPRYKVAKRGQDVALRCDPISGHVSLFWYQQALGQGPEFLTYFQNEAQLDKSGLPSDRFFAERPEGSVSTLKIQRTQQEDSAVYLCASSRLLAGVDTGELFFGEGSRLTVL.

The sample holds many counts of this clonotype. The chain couples TRBV6-5 to TRBJ2-2; D is unclear. Per the germline V gene, CDR1 is MNHEY and CDR2 is SVGAGI. The V gene lost 5 bases and the J gene lost 6 bases, with 10 bases spanning the gap. The CDR3 has 13 residues. The CDR3 reads CASSPQKAGELFF. CDR3 DNA: TGTGCCAGCAGTCCTCAGAAGGCCGGGGAGCTGTTTTTT.

Ten or more counts support this clonotype. The chain is built from TRBV5-1 and TRBJ1-6; 7 positions agree with TRBD1. The germline V gene has CDR1 SGHRS and CDR2 YFSETQ. V was pared by 3 bases and J by 5 bases, with 5 bases of the junction left unmatched. This CDR3 region has 15 residues. The CDR3 sequence is CASSSSQGHNSPLHF. The CDR3 coding sequence is TGCGCCAGCAGCTCGTCACAGGGGCATAATTCACCCCTCCACTTT.

The rearrangement links TRBV7-9 to TRBJ2-7, with D unclear. Germline V CDR1 and CDR2: SEHNR, FQNEAQ (reference sequence). Trimming took 1 base from V and 7 from J, leaving 11 bases between them. This CDR3 contains 13 residues. CDR3 sequence (DNA): TGTGCCAGCAGCTTAGATCCAGCGAGGGAGCAGTACTTC. This encodes CASSLDPAREQYF.

This clonotype was counted only a few times. The rearrangement joins TRBV27 to TRBJ2-2; the match to TRBD2 covers 9 bases. CDR1 MNHEY and CDR2 SMNVEV come from the germline V gene (reference sequence). The CDR3 is made up of 17 amino acids. Unmatched junction bases numbered 7, after V lost 3 bases and J lost 2 bases. The CDR3 protein is CASSLSSGVRNTGELFF. CDR3 bases: TGTGCCAGCAGTTTGTCTAGCGGGGTTCGAAACACCGGGGAGCTGTTTTTT.

At least ten counts were recorded for this clonotype. The V call is TRBV13, the J call TRBJ2-7; D is unclear. Germline lookup yields CDR1 PRHDT and CDR2 FYEKMQ (reference sequence). The ends were cut back, 1 base at V and 6 bases at J, with 7 bases in the middle. This CDR3 is 12 amino acids long. CDR3 sequence: CASSLDLREQYF. The DNA for the CDR3 is TGTGCCAGCAGCTTAGATCTACGCGAGCAGTACTTC.

This clonotype was seen only a few times. The chain uses TRBV6-6 and TRBJ1-2; no firm D call. Trimming removed 10 bases at V and 7 bases at J, with 13 bases between. Per germline, CDR1 MNHNY and CDR2 SVGAGI (reference sequence). This CDR3 has 11 amino acids. The CDR3 loop is CATRVGAGYTF. The CDR3 nucleotides are TGTGCCACTCGTGTGGGAGCTGGCTACACCTTC.

This clonotype was observed a few times. The rearrangement joins TRBV18 to TRBJ1-2, with 10 bases lining up with TRBD1. The V gene end was trimmed by 4 bases and the J gene end by 6 bases; junction bases not matched to a gene: 8. CDR3 length: 15 residues. In germline, CDR1 is KGHSH, CDR2 LQKENI. The CDR3 here is CASSQAGTGEDGYTF. In DNA form, the CDR3 reads TGTGCCAGCTCACAAGCCGGGACAGGGGAGGATGGCTACACCTTC.

The rearrangement uses TRBV6-5 and TRBJ1-6, with D perhaps TRBD1 (6 bases). Germline CDR1 is MNHEY and CDR2 is SVGAGI. The ends were cut back, 2 bases at V and 10 bases at J, with 15 bases in the middle. The CDR3 loop spans 15 amino acids. The CDR3 DNA sequence: TGTGCCAGCAGTTACATCTCAGGGGTGGGGTCACCCCTCCACTTT. Its translation: CASSYISGVGSPLHF.

In this sample, this clonotype turned up a few times. The rearrangement links TRBV6-1 to TRBJ2-6, with TRBD2 matching 9 bases. The CDR3 totals 17 residues. Germline CDR1 and CDR2: MNHNS and SASEGT. V was pared by 5 bases and J by 0 bases, with 5 bases of the junction left unmatched. The CDR3 DNA follows: TGTGCCAGCAGTCCCGTTAGCGGGAGCTCTGGGGCCAACGTCCTGACTTTC. Translation gives CASSPVSGSSGANVLTF.